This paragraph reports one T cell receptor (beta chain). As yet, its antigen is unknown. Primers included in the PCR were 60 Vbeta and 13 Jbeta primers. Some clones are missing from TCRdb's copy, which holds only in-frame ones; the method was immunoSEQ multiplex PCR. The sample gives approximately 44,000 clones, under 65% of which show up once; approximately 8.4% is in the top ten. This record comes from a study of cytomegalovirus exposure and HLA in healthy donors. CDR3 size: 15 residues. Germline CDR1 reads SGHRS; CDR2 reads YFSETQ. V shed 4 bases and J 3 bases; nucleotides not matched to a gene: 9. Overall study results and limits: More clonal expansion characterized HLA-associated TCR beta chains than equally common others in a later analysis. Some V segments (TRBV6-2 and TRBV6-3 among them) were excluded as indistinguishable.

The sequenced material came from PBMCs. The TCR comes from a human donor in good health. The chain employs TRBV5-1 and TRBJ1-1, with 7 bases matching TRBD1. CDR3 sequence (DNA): TGCGCCAGCAGCGAAACAGGGGCAGGGTACACTGAAGCTTTCTTT. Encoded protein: CASSETGAGYTEAFF.